This TCR beta chain is drawn from a study of blood T cell repertoires in COVID-19. Turning to the study itself: Samples of COVID-19 (acute and convalescent) were obtained from the United States, Italy and Spain. Sources were T cells, B-cell-depleted T cells, or PBMCs; the material itself was cDNA or gDNA.

The V gene end was trimmed by 8 bases and the J gene end by 8 bases; junction bases not matched to a gene: 11. The germline gives CDR1 SGDLS, CDR2 YYNGEE. This CDR3 region has 13 residues. This clone was counted a few times. Authors' methods: Estimated nucleated cell counts came from reference gene primer amplification. The repertoire was sequenced with immunoSEQ multiplex PCR; TCRdb's copy has only in-frame clones and lacks some. The V and J calls and the clone size are those of that table, but D and trimming were determined from the DNA. The sample consists of roughly 250,000 clones, around nine tenths of them appearing once.

The TCR comes from a woman under 30 who had recovered from COVID-19. Material: PBMCs or T cells enriched from blood (not recorded which). This rearrangement joins TRBV9 to TRBJ1-2; 8 nucleotides agree with TRBD1. Written as DNA, the CDR3 is TGTGCCAGTGACGCGACAGGGGCAGGGGGCTACACCTTC. It codes for CASDATGAGGYTF. Variable domain in full (rest from reference TRBV9 and TRBJ1-2): DSGVTQTPKHLITATGQRVTLRCSPRSGDLSVYWYQQSLDQGLQFLIQYYNGEERAKGNILERFSAQQFPDLHSELNLSSLELGDSALYFCASDATGAGGYTFGSGTRLTVV.